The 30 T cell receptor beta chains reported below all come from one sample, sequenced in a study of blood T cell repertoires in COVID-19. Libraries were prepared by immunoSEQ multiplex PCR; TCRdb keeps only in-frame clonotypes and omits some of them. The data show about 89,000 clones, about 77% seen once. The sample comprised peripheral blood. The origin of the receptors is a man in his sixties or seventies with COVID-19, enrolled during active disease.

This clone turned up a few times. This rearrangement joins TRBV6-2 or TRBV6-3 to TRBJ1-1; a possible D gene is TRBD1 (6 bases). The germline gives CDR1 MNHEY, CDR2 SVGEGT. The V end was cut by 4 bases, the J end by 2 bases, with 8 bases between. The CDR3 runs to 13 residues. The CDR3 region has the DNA TGTGCCAGCAGTTTTGGGGGCAACACTGAAGCTTTCTTT. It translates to CASSFGGNTEAFF.

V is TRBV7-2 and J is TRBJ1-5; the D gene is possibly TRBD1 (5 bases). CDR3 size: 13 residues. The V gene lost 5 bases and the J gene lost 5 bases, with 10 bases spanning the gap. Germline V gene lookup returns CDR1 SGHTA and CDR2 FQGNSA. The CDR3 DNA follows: TGTGCCAGCAGCGCAGACAGATATCAGCCCCAGCATTTT. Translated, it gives CASSADRYQPQHF.

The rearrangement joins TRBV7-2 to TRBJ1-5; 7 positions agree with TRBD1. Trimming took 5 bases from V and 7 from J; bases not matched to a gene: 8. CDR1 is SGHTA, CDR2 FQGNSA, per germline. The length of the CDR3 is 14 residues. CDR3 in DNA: TGTGCCAGCAGCCCCTGGGACAGTGGGCAGCCCCAGCATTTT. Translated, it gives CASSPWDSGQPQHF.

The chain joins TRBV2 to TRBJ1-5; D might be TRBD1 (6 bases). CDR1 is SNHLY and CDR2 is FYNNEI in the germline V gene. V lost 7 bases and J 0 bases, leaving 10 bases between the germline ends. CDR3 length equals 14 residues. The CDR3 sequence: CASTPGASNQPQHF. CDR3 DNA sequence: TGTGCCAGCACCCCAGGGGCTAGCAATCAGCCCCAGCATTTT.

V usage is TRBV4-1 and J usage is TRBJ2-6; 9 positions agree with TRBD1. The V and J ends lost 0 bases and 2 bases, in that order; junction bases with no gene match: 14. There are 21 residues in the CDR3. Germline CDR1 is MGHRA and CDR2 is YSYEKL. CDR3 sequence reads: CASSQDRWSGTGIAGANVLTF. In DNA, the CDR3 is TGCGCCAGCAGCCAAGATCGATGGTCCGGGACAGGGATAGCTGGGGCCAACGTCCTGACTTTC.

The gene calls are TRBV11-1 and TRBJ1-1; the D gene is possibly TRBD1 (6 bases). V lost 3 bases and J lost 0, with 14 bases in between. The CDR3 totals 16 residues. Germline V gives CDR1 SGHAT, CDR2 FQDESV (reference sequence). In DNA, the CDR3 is TGTGCCAGCAGCTTCTATAGAGGACAGTTGAACACTGAAGCTTTCTTT. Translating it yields CASSFYRGQLNTEAFF.

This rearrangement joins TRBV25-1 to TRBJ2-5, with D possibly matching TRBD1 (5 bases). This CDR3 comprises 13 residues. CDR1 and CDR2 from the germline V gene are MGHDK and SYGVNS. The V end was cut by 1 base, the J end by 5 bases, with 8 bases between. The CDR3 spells CASSESGWETQYF. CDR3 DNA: TGTGCCAGCAGTGAATCAGGGTGGGAGACCCAGTACTTC. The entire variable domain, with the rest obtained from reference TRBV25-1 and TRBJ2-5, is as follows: EADIYQTPRYLVIGTGKKITLECSQTMGHDKMYWYQQDPGMELHLIHYSYGVNSTEKGDLSSESTVSRIRTEHFPLTLESARPSHTSQYLCASSESGWETQYFGPGTRLLVL.

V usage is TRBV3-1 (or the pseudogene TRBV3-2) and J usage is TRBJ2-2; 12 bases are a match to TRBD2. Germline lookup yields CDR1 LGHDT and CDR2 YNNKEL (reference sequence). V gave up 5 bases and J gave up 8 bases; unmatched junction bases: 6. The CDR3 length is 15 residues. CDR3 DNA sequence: TGTGCCAGCAGCAAACCGGGACTAGCGGGTGGGGAGCTGTTTTTT. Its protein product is CASSKPGLAGGELFF.

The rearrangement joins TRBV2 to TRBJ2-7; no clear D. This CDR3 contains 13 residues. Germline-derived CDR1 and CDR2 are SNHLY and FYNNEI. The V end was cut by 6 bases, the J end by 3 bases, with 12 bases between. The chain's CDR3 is CASSPDLLYEQYF. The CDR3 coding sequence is TGTGCCAGCAGCCCAGACTTGCTCTACGAGCAGTACTTC.

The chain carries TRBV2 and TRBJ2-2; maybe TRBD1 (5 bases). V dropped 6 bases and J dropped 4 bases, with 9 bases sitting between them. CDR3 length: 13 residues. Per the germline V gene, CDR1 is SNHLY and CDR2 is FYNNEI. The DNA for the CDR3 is TGTGCCAGCAGCCGACAGATCACCGGGGAGCTGTTTTTT. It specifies CASSRQITGELFF.

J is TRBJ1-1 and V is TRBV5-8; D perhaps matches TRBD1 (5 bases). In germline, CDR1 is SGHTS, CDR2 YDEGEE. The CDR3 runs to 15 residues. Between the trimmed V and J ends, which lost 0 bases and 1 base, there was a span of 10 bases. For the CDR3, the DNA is TGTGCCAGCAGCTTGGGTACAGGCCAGAACACTGAAGCTTTCTTT. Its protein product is CASSLGTGQNTEAFF.

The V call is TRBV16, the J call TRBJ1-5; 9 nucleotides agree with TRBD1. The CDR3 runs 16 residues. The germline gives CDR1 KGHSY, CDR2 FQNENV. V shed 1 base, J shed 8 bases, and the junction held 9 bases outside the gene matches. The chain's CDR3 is CASSQYGGQGLEPQHF. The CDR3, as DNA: TGTGCCAGCAGCCAATACGGGGGACAGGGTTTAGAGCCCCAGCATTTT.

CDR3 loop: CAISLTGEEVAFF. In DNA, the CDR3 is TGTGCCATCAGCTTAACAGGGGAGGAGGTAGCTTTCTTT. The chain combines TRBV10-3 with TRBJ1-1; 7 nucleotides align to TRBD1. The CDR3 is 13 residues long. Germline V lookup: CDR1 ENHRY, CDR2 SYGVKD. Trimming at V came to 6 bases and at J to 10 bases, leaving 11 bases not matched to a gene.

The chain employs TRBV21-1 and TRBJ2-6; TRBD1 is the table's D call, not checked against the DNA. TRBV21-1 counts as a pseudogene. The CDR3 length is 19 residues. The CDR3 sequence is CASSKAWNKKGAGANVLTF. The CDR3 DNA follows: TGTGCCAGCAGCAAAGCTTGGAATAAAAAGGGGGCTGGGGCCAACGTCCTGACTTTC.

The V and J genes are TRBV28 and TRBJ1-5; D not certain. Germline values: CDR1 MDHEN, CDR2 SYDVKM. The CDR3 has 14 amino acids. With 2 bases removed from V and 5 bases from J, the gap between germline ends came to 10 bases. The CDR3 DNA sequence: TGTGCCAGCAGTTTAGTTAGTCTTGATCAGCCCCAGCATTTT. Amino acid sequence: CASSLVSLDQPQHF. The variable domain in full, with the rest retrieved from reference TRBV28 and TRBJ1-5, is DVKVTQSSRYLVKRTGEKVFLECVQDMDHENMFWYRQDPGLGLRLIYFSYDVKMKEKGDIPEGYSVSREKKERFSLILESASTNQTSMYLCASSLVSLDQPQHFGDGTRLSIL.

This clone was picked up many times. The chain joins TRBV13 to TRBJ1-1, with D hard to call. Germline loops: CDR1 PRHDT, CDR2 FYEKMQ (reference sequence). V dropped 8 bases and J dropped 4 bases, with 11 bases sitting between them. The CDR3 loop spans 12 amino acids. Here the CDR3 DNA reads TGTGCCAGCTCCTCCGGGTTCACTGAAGCTTTCTTT. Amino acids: CASSSGFTEAFF.

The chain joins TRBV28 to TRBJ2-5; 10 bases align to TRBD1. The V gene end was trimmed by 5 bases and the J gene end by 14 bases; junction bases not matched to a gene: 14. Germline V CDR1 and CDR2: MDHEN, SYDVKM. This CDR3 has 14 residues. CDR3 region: CASSLGTGDLQLYF. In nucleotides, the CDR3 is TGTGCCAGCAGTCTAGGGACAGGGGATCTCCAACTTTACTTC.

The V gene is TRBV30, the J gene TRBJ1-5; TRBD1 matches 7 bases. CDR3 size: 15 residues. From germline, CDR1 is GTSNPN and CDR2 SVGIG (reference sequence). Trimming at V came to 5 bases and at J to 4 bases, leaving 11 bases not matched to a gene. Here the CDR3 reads CAWGRQGRSNQPQHF. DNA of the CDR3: TGTGCCTGGGGAAGACAGGGTCGATCGAATCAGCCCCAGCATTTT.

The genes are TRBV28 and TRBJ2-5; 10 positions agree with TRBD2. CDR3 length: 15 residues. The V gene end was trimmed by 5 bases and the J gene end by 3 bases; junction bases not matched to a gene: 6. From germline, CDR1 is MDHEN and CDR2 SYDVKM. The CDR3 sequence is CASSEPGLAEETQYF. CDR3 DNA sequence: TGTGCCAGCAGTGAACCCGGACTAGCGGAAGAGACCCAGTACTTC.

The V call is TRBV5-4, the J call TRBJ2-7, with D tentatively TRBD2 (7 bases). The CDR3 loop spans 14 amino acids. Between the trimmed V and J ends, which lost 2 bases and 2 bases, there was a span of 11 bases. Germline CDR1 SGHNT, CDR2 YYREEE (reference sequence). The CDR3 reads CASSFGGGTYEQYF. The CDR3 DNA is TGTGCCAGCAGCTTCGGCGGGGGCACCTACGAGCAGTACTTC.

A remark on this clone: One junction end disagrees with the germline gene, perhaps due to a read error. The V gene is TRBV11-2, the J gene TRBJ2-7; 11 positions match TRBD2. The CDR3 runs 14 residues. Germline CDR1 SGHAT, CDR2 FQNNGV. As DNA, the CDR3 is TGTGCCAGCAGCCTCCTAGCGGGGGGCTACGAGCAGCACTTC. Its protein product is CASSLLAGGYEQHF.

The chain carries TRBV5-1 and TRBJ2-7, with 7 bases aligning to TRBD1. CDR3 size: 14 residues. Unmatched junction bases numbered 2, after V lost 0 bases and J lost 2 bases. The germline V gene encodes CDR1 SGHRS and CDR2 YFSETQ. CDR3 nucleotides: TGCGCCAGCAGCTTGGGACAGGGCCCCTACGAGCAGTACTTC. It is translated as CASSLGQGPYEQYF.

CDR3 bases: TGTGCCAGCAGTGGGGGCGGAAATAATTCACCCCTCCACTTT. Translation: CASSGGGNNSPLHF. The rearrangement uses TRBV28 and TRBJ1-6; maybe TRBD1 (6 bases). V was shortened by 5 bases and J by 5 bases, with 10 bases between the two germline ends. Germline values: CDR1 MDHEN, CDR2 SYDVKM. This CDR3 has 14 amino acids.

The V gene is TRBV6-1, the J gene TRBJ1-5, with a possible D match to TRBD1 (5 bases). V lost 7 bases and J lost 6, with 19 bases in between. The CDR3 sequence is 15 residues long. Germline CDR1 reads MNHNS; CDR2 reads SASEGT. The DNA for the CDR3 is TGTGCCAGCACCCGGAGGGGTGGTGGAGCTCAGCCCCAGCATTTT. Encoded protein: CASTRRGGGAQPQHF.

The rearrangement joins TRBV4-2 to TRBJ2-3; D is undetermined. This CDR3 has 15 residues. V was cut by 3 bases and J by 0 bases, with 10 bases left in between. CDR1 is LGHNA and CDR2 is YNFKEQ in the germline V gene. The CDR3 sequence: CASSHGTASTDTQYF. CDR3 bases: TGTGCCAGCAGCCATGGAACAGCTAGCACAGATACGCAGTATTTT.

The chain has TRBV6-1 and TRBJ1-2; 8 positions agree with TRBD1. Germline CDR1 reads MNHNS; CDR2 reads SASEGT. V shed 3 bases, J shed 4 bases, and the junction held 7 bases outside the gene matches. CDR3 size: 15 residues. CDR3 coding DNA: TGTGCCAGCAGTGATGCCGGACAGGGAGCCTATGGCTACACCTTC. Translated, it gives CASSDAGQGAYGYTF.

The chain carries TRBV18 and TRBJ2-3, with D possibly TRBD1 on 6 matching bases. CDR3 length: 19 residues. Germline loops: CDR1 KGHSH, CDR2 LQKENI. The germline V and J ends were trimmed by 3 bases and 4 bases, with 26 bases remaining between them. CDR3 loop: CASSPFTLQGKRPPDTQYF. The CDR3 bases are TGTGCCAGCTCACCGTTCACCCTACAGGGCAAAAGGCCTCCAGATACGCAGTATTTT.

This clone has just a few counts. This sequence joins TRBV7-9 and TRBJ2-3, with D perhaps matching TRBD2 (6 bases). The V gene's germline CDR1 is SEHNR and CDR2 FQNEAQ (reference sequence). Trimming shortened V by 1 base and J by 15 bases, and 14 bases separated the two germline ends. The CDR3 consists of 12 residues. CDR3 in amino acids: CASSLETSSIYF. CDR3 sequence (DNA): TGTGCCAGCAGCTTAGAGACTAGTTCTATTTATTTT.

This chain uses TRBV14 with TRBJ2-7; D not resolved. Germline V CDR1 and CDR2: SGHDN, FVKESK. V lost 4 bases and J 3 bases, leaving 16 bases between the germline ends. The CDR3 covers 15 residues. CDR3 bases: TGTGCCAGCAGCCGAAAGGCCTCTTCAGGCTACGAGCAGTACTTC. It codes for CASSRKASSGYEQYF.

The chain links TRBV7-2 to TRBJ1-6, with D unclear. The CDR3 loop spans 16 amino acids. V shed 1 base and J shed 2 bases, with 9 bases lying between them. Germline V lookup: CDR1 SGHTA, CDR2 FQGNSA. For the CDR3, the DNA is TGTGCCAGCAGCTTAGTGGAGCCCCCCTATAATTCACCCCTCCACTTT. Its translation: CASSLVEPPYNSPLHF.